This entry describes one T cell receptor beta chain. The antigen is undetermined. The data derive from a study of shared clonotypes between healthy human individuals. Study background: There were three CD4 naive, three CD4 memory, two CD8 naive and one CD8 memory plates per donor.

Repertoires were generated with immunoSEQ multiplex PCR, while TCRdb's copy carries only in-frame clones and drops some. The table lists approximately 2.5 million clones, 80% to 95% of them singletons, with approximately 0.35% in the top ten. General study findings and limits: Sharing across four donors was seen in approximately 5.2% of naive CD4 clonotypes. Blood alone was sampled, and tissue repertoires likely differ. What naive subsets generally showed was a larger estimated richness than memory subsets showed.

This CDR3 has 16 amino acids. The J segment lost 0 bases and the V segment lost 5 bases, leaving 9 bases of the junction unmatched. Germline CDR1 and CDR2: SEHNR and FQNEAQ (reference sequence). J is TRBJ2-7 and V is TRBV7-9, with TRBD1 matching over 8 bases. This TCR was sampled from a man aged 18 to 30 in good health. Some clones in this sample may be carry-over from other donors' samples. The sequenced sample consisted of naive CD4+ T cells from PBMCs. Specified subset: CD45RA+ positively selected. DNA of the CDR3: TGTGCCAGCAGCCCAACACCGGGACAGGACTCCTACGAGCAGTACTTC. Its translation: CASSPTPGQDSYEQYF.